This T cell receptor (beta chain) appears in the sequencing data of a study of blood T cells in healthy people across ages. The CDR3 loop spans 13 amino acids. In germline, CDR1 is MNHEY, CDR2 SMNVEV (reference sequence). Combining a sample-barcoded 5' primer with a J-beta primer mix, a second PCR ran for 7 to 11 cycles. MiXCR, applied by TCRdb to the 5' RACE reads, yields one record per CDR3 protein. The sample consists of 580,000 or so distinct CDR3 sequences, 45% to 55% of them appearing once. Sequenced: blood. The sequence was obtained from an elderly man in good health. The chain employs TRBV27 and TRBJ2-7; D is perhaps TRBD1 (6 bases). TRBJ2-5 matches the DNA end more closely, so the J call is doubtful. The CDR3, as DNA: TGTGCCAGCAGTTCGCACAGGGAAGAGACCCAGTACTTC. This sequence encodes CASSSHREETQYF.